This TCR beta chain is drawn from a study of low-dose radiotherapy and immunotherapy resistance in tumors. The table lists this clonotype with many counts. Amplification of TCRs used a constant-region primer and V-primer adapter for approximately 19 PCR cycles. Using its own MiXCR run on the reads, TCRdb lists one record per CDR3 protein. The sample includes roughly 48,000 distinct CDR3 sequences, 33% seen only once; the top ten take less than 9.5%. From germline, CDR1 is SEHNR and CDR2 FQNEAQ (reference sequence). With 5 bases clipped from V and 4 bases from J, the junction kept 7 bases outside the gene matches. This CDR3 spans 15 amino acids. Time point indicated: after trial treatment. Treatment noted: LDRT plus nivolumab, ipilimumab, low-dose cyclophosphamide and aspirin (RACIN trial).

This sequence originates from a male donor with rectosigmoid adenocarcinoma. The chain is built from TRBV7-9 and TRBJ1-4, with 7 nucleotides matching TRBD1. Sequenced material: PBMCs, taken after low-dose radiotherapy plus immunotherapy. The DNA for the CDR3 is TGTGCCAGCAGCCCAGGGGACAGAGATAATGAAAAACTGTTTTTT. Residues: CASSPGDRDNEKLFF.